The 32 T cell receptor beta chains in this list originate from one sample, sequenced in a study of radiation and T cells in renal cell carcinoma. TCRdb's table, derived via immunoSEQ multiplex PCR, lists solely in-frame clones and lacks some. The data contain about 130,000 clones, 70% to 90% of them singletons. Time point described: baseline pretreatment blood. As for treatment: 15 Gy SBRT to primary tumor, nephrectomy 4 weeks later. The sequencing used blood, collected from a patient whose treatment included radiotherapy and nephrectomy. These receptors all come from a woman aged 45 to 65 with renal cell carcinoma.

The CDR3 region has the DNA TGTGCCAGCAGAGAGGGGAACACTGAAGCTTTCTTT. This encodes CASREGNTEAFF. The chain has TRBV6-1 and TRBJ1-1, with unresolved D. CDR3 length: 12 residues. Germline values: CDR1 MNHNS, CDR2 SASEGT. V lost 6 bases, J lost 1 base, and 6 bases lay in between.

V usage is TRBV6-1 and J usage is TRBJ2-6; possible D gene TRBD1, 6 bases. The CDR3 length is 15 residues. Germline values: CDR1 MNHNS, CDR2 SASEGT. Trimming stripped 5 bases from V and 1 base from J, with 9 bases between. The CDR3 DNA sequence: TGTGCCAGCAGTAATACAGGGTCTGGGGCCAACGTCCTGACTTTC. Its translation: CASSNTGSGANVLTF.

The rearrangement links TRBV27 to TRBJ2-7, with 13 nucleotides matching TRBD2. The V segment lost 0 bases and the J segment 3 bases; nucleotides outside the gene matches: 5. CDR1 and CDR2 (germline): MNHEY, SMNVEV (reference sequence). The length of the CDR3 is 17 residues. CDR3 residues: CASSLSSGTSGVYEQYF. CDR3 in DNA: TGTGCCAGCAGTTTATCCTCGGGGACTAGCGGGGTCTACGAGCAGTACTTC.

The chain uses TRBV2 and TRBJ1-4, with D hard to call. CDR3 length: 16 residues. The V gene's germline CDR1 is SNHLY and CDR2 FYNNEI. Trimming removed 2 bases from V and 4 bases from J, with 14 bases in between. In DNA form, the CDR3 reads TGTGCCAGCAGTGAATTTTTAAGGACCTATAATGAAAAACTGTTTTTT. It encodes CASSEFLRTYNEKLFF.

The rearrangement links TRBV19 to TRBJ1-1; D unclear. CDR1 and CDR2 (germline): LNHDA, SQIVND (reference sequence). The V end was cut by 5 bases, the J end by 6 bases, with 19 bases between. This CDR3 contains 15 residues. The CDR3 reads CASSVYNGLRPEAFF. The CDR3 DNA reads as TGTGCCAGTAGTGTATACAACGGGCTACGCCCTGAAGCTTTCTTT. The variable domain in full, with the rest retrieved from reference TRBV19 and TRBJ1-1, is DGGITQSPKYLFRKEGQNVTLSCEQNLNHDAMYWYRQDPGQGLRLIYYSQIVNDFQKGDIAEGYSVSREKKESFPLTVTSAQKNPTAFYLCASSVYNGLRPEAFFGQGTRLTVV.

This clone has just one count. V and J are TRBV18 and TRBJ2-3, with 16 positions matching TRBD2. Losses at the gene ends were 0 bases for V and 3 bases for J; bases not matched to a gene: 0. Germline values: CDR1 KGHSH, CDR2 LQKENI. The CDR3 covers 17 residues. For the CDR3, the DNA is TGTGCCAGCTCACCACCGGGACTAGCGGGGGGGACAGATACGCAGTATTTT. Translated, it gives CASSPPGLAGGTDTQYF.

This clone has a handful of counts. The V call is TRBV18, the J call TRBJ2-7; TRBD2 aligns across 8 bases. The CDR3 loop spans 15 amino acids. The germline CDR1 and CDR2 sequences are KGHSH and LQKENI. V shed 3 bases, J shed 6 bases, and the junction held 10 bases outside the gene matches. The CDR3 DNA reads TGTGCCAGCTCACCTACGGGACTAGATCGGGGCGAGCAGTACTTC. This encodes CASSPTGLDRGEQYF.

This clone appeared a single time. The chain carries TRBV7-9 and TRBJ2-3; TRBD2 agrees at 13 bases. The CDR3 loop spans 18 amino acids. CDR1 and CDR2 (germline): SEHNR, FQNEAQ (reference sequence). Germline trimming cut 5 bases from V and 5 bases from J; bases unmatched to any gene: 13. In DNA form, the CDR3 reads TGTGCCAGCAGCCCGGGGACTAGCGGGGCCTTAGACCTAGATACGCAGTATTTT. It codes for CASSPGTSGALDLDTQYF.

This rearrangement joins TRBV9 to TRBJ2-2; D possibly uses TRBD1 or TRBD2 (6 bases each). The CDR3 covers 15 residues. Germline CDR1 and CDR2: SGDLS and YYNGEE. V shed 2 bases and J shed 7 bases, with 15 bases lying between them. Here the CDR3 DNA reads TGTGCCAGCAGCGTGTCAGGGGTCGGGAGCGGGGAGCTGTTTTTT. Translating gives CASSVSGVGSGELFF.

The chain combines TRBV5-6 with TRBJ1-4; 12 bases align to TRBD1. Germline V gene sequence: CDR1 SGHDT, CDR2 YYEEEE. After removal of 4 bases from V and 0 bases from J, the junction contained 4 bases not matched to a gene. The CDR3 runs to 17 residues. CDR3 amino acids: CASSPGTGGSTNEKLFF. The CDR3 nucleotides are TGTGCCAGCAGCCCGGGGACAGGGGGCTCAACTAATGAAAAACTGTTTTTT.

This clone was detected once. This chain joins TRBV7-2 and TRBJ2-3; the D is unclear. The CDR3 loop spans 13 amino acids. The germline CDR1 and CDR2 sequences are SGHTA and FQGNSA. V was shortened by 5 bases and J by 10 bases, with 16 bases between the two germline ends. The CDR3 is CASSPYTLWAQYF. The DNA for the CDR3 is TGTGCCAGCAGCCCCTACACCCTTTGGGCGCAGTATTTT.

The CDR3 reads CASSRNSGGAYNEQFF. For the CDR3, the DNA is TGTGCCAGCAGTCGAAACAGCGGGGGGGCCTACAATGAGCAGTTCTTC. This chain connects TRBV6-6 to TRBJ2-1, with TRBD2 matching over 10 bases. Germline CDR1 MNHNY, CDR2 SVGAGI (reference sequence). The J segment lost 2 bases and the V segment lost 5 bases, leaving 6 bases of the junction unmatched. The CDR3 contains 16 residues.

V is TRBV5-4 and J is TRBJ1-4; 12 bases fit TRBD1. With 3 bases clipped from V and 8 bases from J, the junction kept 2 bases outside the gene matches. Looked up from germline, CDR1 is SGHNT and CDR2 is YYREEE (reference sequence). The CDR3 covers 14 residues. The CDR3 nucleotides are TGTGCCAGCAGCTCCGGGACAGGGGGCGAAAAACTGTTTTTT. As protein: CASSSGTGGEKLFF.

J is TRBJ1-2 and V is TRBV6-4, with 7 bases lining up with TRBD1. The CDR3 has 16 amino acids. V was clipped by 1 base and J by 6 bases; unmatched bases: 11. Per germline, CDR1 MRHNA and CDR2 SNTAGT. This chain's CDR3 is CASSDCEYRQGDGYTF. Here the CDR3 DNA reads TGTGCCAGCAGTGACTGCGAGTATCGACAGGGCGATGGCTACACCTTC.

The rearrangement joins TRBV6-6 to TRBJ2-4; the match to TRBD1 covers 8 bases. This CDR3 has 14 residues. V lost 5 bases and J lost 2; bases outside the gene matches: 2. From germline, CDR1 is MNHNY and CDR2 SVGAGI (reference sequence). CDR3 in DNA: TGTGCCAGCAGTACAGGGGGGACCAAAAACATTCAGTACTTC. It encodes CASSTGGTKNIQYF.

A note on this clone: The same CDR3 can be traced to other DNA sequences in this sample. The genes are TRBV7-2 and TRBJ2-5; 11 bases agree with TRBD2. Germline loops: CDR1 SGHTA, CDR2 FQGNSA. The CDR3 is 14 amino acids. J gave up 4 bases and V 3 bases, and 1 base lay outside the gene matches. The CDR3 reads CASSFSGGAETQYF. In DNA form, the CDR3 reads TGTGCCAGCAGCTTTAGCGGGGGGGCAGAGACCCAGTACTTC.

The J gene is TRBJ1-4, the V gene TRBV11-1; D not resolved. This CDR3 contains 16 residues. V lost 5 bases to trimming and J lost 1 base, with 14 bases between them. Looked up from germline, CDR1 is SGHAT and CDR2 is FQDESV (reference sequence). CDR3 region: CASSRAGRQTNEKLFF. In DNA, the CDR3 is TGTGCCAGCAGCCGGGCCGGACGTCAAACTAATGAAAAACTGTTTTTT.

This chain uses TRBV30 with TRBJ1-2; D perhaps matches TRBD1 (5 bases). The CDR3 covers 17 residues. Germline CDR1 reads GTSNPN; CDR2 reads SVGIG (reference sequence). The V gene lost 0 bases and the J gene lost 6 bases, with 23 bases spanning the gap. The CDR3 bases are TGTGCCTGGAGTGTACGGCGCGGGACCGCCAAGAAGGATGGCTACACCTTC. Protein product: CAWSVRRGTAKKDGYTF.

J is TRBJ1-4 and V is TRBV5-1, with D unresolved. This CDR3 spans 15 amino acids. Trimming took 5 bases from V and 3 from J, leaving 14 bases between them. Germline-derived CDR1 and CDR2 are SGHRS and YFSETQ. The CDR3 here is CASSSSGAANEKLFF. In DNA, the CDR3 is TGCGCCAGCAGTTCGAGTGGTGCCGCTAATGAAAAACTGTTTTTT.

The genes are TRBV10-1 and TRBJ2-1; 7 nucleotides line up with TRBD2. Germline assignment: CDR1 WNHNN and CDR2 SYGVQD (reference sequence). CDR3 length equals 14 residues. Losses at the gene ends were 10 bases for V and 0 bases for J; bases not matched to a gene: 6. CDR3 coding DNA: TGCGCCACGGGACCGGGGGGCTCCTACAATGAGCAGTTCTTC. This translates into CATGPGGSYNEQFF.

The V gene is TRBV11-2, the J gene TRBJ2-7; D assignment may be TRBD1 or TRBD2 (5 bases each). The germline V gene encodes CDR1 SGHAT and CDR2 FQNNGV. The CDR3 totals 15 residues. V lost 5 bases to trimming and J lost 7 bases, with 21 bases between them. The CDR3 coding sequence is TGTGCCAGCAGCGTCGGGACGGTGGGCAGAATGGAGCAGTACTTC. Its translation: CASSVGTVGRMEQYF.

The chain combines TRBV2 with TRBJ2-5, with TRBD1 identical over 7 bases. V lost 9 bases to trimming and J lost 4 bases; unmatched junction nucleotides: 11. Germline V gene data show CDR1 as SNHLY and CDR2 as FYNNEI. The CDR3 sequence is 14 residues long. CDR3 DNA sequence: TGTGCCAGTGCAAGGGGGCCCATCACAGAGACCCAGTACTTC. Protein: CASARGPITETQYF.

CDR3 DNA: TGTGCCACCAGCAGAGAAGCTAGCGGGGGGGTTAGGGACGAGCAGTACTTC. This translates into CATSREASGGVRDEQYF. The chain joins TRBV15 to TRBJ2-7; 12 positions agree with TRBD2. The CDR3 is made up of 17 amino acids. Germline CDR1 LNHNV, CDR2 YYDKDF (reference sequence). The V and J ends lost 0 bases and 5 bases, in that order; junction bases with no gene match: 8.

The CDR3 loop reads CASSKSREASPLHF. CDR3 coding DNA: TGTGCCAGTAGTAAATCAAGGGAGGCTTCACCCCTCCACTTT. The chain combines TRBV19 with TRBJ1-6; D ambiguous. This CDR3 is 14 amino acids long. Trimming shortened V by 4 bases and J by 9 bases, and 13 bases separated the two germline ends. CDR1 LNHDA and CDR2 SQIVND come from the germline V gene (reference sequence).

This chain joins TRBV5-6 and TRBJ1-2; TRBD1 agrees at 8 bases. This CDR3 spans 18 amino acids. The germline V gene has CDR1 SGHDT and CDR2 YYEEEE. Trimming cost V 0 bases and J 4 bases; bases outside gene matches: 14. In nucleotides, the CDR3 is TGTGCCAGCAGCTTGGATCGCGTCAGGGGGCAGAGGGTCTATGGCTACACCTTC. This translates into CASSLDRVRGQRVYGYTF. Full variable domain (rest looked up from reference TRBV5-6 and TRBJ1-2): DAGVTQSPTHLIKTRGQQVTLRCSPKSGHDTVSWYQQALGQGPQFIFQYYEEEERQRGNFPDRFSGHQFPNYSSELNVNALLLGDSALYLCASSLDRVRGQRVYGYTFGSGTRLTVV.

The gene calls are TRBV5-4 and TRBJ1-2, with D perhaps TRBD1 (5 bases). The CDR3 runs to 14 residues. With 2 bases removed from V and 5 bases from J, the gap between germline ends came to 13 bases. Germline V gives CDR1 SGHNT, CDR2 YYREEE (reference sequence). CDR3 nucleotide sequence: TGTGCCAGCAGCTTAGGGGCGCAGGGTTATGGCTACACCTTC. Its translation is CASSLGAQGYGYTF.

A remark on this clone: This specimen includes other DNA sequences encoding the same CDR3. V usage is TRBV4-1 and J usage is TRBJ2-7; no definite D call. Trimming left V 0 bases short and J 1 base short, with 7 bases between. Germline V gene sequence: CDR1 MGHRA, CDR2 YSYEKL. The CDR3 runs to 14 residues. Here the CDR3 reads CASSQEDRSYEQYF. CDR3 DNA sequence: TGCGCCAGCAGCCAAGAAGACCGATCCTACGAGCAGTACTTC.

V gene TRBV7-9 combines with J gene TRBJ2-2, with D unclear. Per germline, CDR1 SEHNR and CDR2 FQNEAQ (reference sequence). CDR3 length: 11 amino acids. V was clipped by 0 bases and J by 9 bases, with 2 bases between them. This chain's CDR3 is CASSLAWELFF. DNA of the CDR3: TGTGCCAGCAGCTTAGCCTGGGAGCTGTTTTTT.

The chain couples TRBV19 to TRBJ1-1; D is unclear. The CDR3 sequence is 12 residues long. Per germline, CDR1 LNHDA and CDR2 SQIVND (reference sequence). V shed 6 bases and J shed 6 bases, with 11 bases lying between them. As DNA, the CDR3 is TGTGCCAGTAGCTTAAAAACAGCTGAAGCTTTCTTT. This translates into CASSLKTAEAFF.

The chain is built from TRBV30 and TRBJ1-1; D remains ambiguous. Per the germline V gene, CDR1 is GTSNPN and CDR2 is SVGIG (reference sequence). V lost 0 bases and J lost 0, with 8 bases in between. CDR3 length equals 14 residues. The CDR3 protein is CAWSVGRLNTEAFF. The CDR3 bases are TGTGCCTGGAGTGTAGGGCGGTTGAACACTGAAGCTTTCTTT.

V gene TRBV6-5 combines with J gene TRBJ2-7, with 8 positions matching TRBD1. The CDR3 extends over 13 amino acids. Germline-derived CDR1 and CDR2 are MNHEY and SVGAGI. V lost 7 bases to trimming and J lost 2 bases; unmatched junction nucleotides: 4. The DNA for the CDR3 is TGTGCCAGCAAAAGGACAGGGCCCTACGAGCAGTACTTC. The encoded protein is CASKRTGPYEQYF.

This clone has more than one count but fewer than ten. The J gene is TRBJ1-1, the V gene TRBV5-1; D perhaps matches TRBD1 (5 bases). Germline V lookup: CDR1 SGHRS, CDR2 YFSETQ. The CDR3 totals 14 residues. V dropped 4 bases and J dropped 5 bases, with 15 bases sitting between them. CDR3 sequence reads: CASSPKVWGTEAFF. CDR3 DNA sequence: TGCGCCAGCAGCCCAAAAGTATGGGGGACTGAAGCTTTCTTT.